The 13 T cell receptor beta chains below were found in one sample sequenced in a study of blood T cell repertoires in COVID-19. Here immunoSEQ multiplex PCR was the method, and the copy in TCRdb shows in-frame clones only, minus some. The table has approximately 120,000 clones, 83% seen once. The sequencing sample was made of peripheral blood. These receptors all stem from a woman aged 55-70 years with acute or convalescent COVID-19.

In regard to this clone: Its ends do not fully match the called genes, so a read error is possible. This CDR3 is CASSVNAEAFF. CDR3 coding DNA: TGTGCCAGCAGCGTAAACGCTGAGGCTTTCTTT. The chain joins TRBV5-8 to TRBJ1-1; D uncertain. This CDR3 spans 11 amino acids. CDR1 and CDR2 (germline): SGHTS, YDEGEE.

The chain couples TRBV24-1 to TRBJ2-7; D uncertain. The V end lost 3 bases, the J end lost 4 bases, and 6 bases lay between the germline ends. The CDR3 sequence is 12 residues long. The germline CDR1 and CDR2 sequences are KGHDR and SFDVKD. The CDR3 bases are TGTGCCACCAGTGATGGAGTTTACGAGCAGTACTTC. Amino acids: CATSDGVYEQYF.

This chain connects TRBV28 to TRBJ2-7, with D possibly matching TRBD1 (5 bases). Trimming left V 6 bases short and J 4 bases short, with 13 bases between. CDR1 and CDR2 from the germline V gene are MDHEN and SYDVKM. CDR3 length: 13 residues. This CDR3 is CASRSSGLYEQYF. CDR3 DNA sequence: TGTGCCAGCAGGTCATCAGGGTTATACGAGCAGTACTTC.

This chain links TRBV7-2 with TRBJ1-5; 8 bases match TRBD1. Per the germline V gene, CDR1 is SGHTA and CDR2 is FQGNSA. V lost 0 bases to trimming and J lost 9 bases; unmatched junction nucleotides: 7. This CDR3 spans 15 amino acids. CDR3 nucleotide sequence: TGTGCCAGCAGCTTAGCCCTACAGGGGGTAATGCCCCAGCATTTT. Its translation is CASSLALQGVMPQHF.

The rearrangement links TRBV6-5 to TRBJ1-6, with 10 bases lining up with TRBD1. Losses at the gene ends were 2 bases for V and 10 bases for J; bases not matched to a gene: 2. This CDR3 is built from 14 residues. Per germline, CDR1 MNHEY and CDR2 SVGAGI. CDR3 sequence (DNA): TGTGCCAGCAGTTACGGGACAGGGGTATCACCCCTCCACTTT. Its translation: CASSYGTGVSPLHF.

The rearrangement uses TRBV28 and TRBJ1-2; 9 positions match TRBD1. The CDR3 extends over 16 amino acids. V gave up 6 bases and J gave up 3 bases; unmatched junction bases: 11. The germline V gene has CDR1 MDHEN and CDR2 SYDVKM. The CDR3 reads CASSPGQGFLDYGYTF. CDR3 coding DNA: TGTGCCAGCAGCCCGGGACAGGGTTTTTTGGACTATGGCTACACCTTC.

The J gene is TRBJ1-4, the V gene TRBV7-9, with unresolved D. Germline V gene data show CDR1 as SEHNR and CDR2 as FQNEAQ (reference sequence). The CDR3 contains 15 residues. Trimming shortened V by 5 bases and J by 0 bases, and 10 bases separated the two germline ends. CDR3 sequence (DNA): TGTGCCAGCAGCCCCGACGGGGCAACTAATGAAAAACTGTTTTTT. It translates to CASSPDGATNEKLFF.

The chain links TRBV3-1 (or the pseudogene TRBV3-2) to TRBJ2-1, with D maybe TRBD2 (5 bases). Between the trimmed V and J ends, which lost 2 bases and 0 bases, there was a span of 17 bases. The germline V gene encodes CDR1 LGHDT and CDR2 YNNKEL (reference sequence). The CDR3 sequence is 18 residues long. The CDR3 DNA is TGTGCCAGCAGCCAACGGGATCGCCTAATCAGCTCCTACAATGAGCAGTTCTTC. This gives the protein CASSQRDRLISSYNEQFF.

This clone was seen a handful of times. The J gene is TRBJ1-2, the V gene TRBV6-1; D is perhaps TRBD1 (6 bases). Germline V gives CDR1 MNHNS, CDR2 SASEGT. The CDR3 is made up of 18 amino acids. V was pared by 4 bases and J by 0 bases, with 21 bases between. The CDR3 reads CASSASGTTGGPNYGYTF. The CDR3 DNA follows: TGTGCCAGCAGTGCGTCCGGGACAACAGGTGGGCCTAACTATGGCTACACCTTC.

This clone occurred a few times. The V gene is TRBV6-2 or TRBV6-3, the J gene TRBJ1-1; weak D call: TRBD1 (6 bases). Trimming stripped 2 bases from V and 7 bases from J, with 11 bases between. Looked up from germline, CDR1 is MNHEY and CDR2 is SVGEGT. CDR3 size: 13 residues. CDR3 residues: CASSYPLGGEAFF. The CDR3 nucleotides are TGTGCCAGCAGTTACCCCCTAGGGGGTGAAGCTTTCTTT.

As for this clone: Other DNA sequences in the sample encode the same CDR3. The gene calls are TRBV9 and TRBJ2-1; possibly TRBD2 for D (6 bases). The CDR3 covers 15 residues. Trimming removed 0 bases from V and 3 bases from J, with 10 bases in between. Germline CDR1 is SGDLS and CDR2 is YYNGEE. The CDR3 DNA follows: TGTGCCAGCAGCGTAGTGGGAGGAGGCTACAATGAGCAGTTCTTC. Amino acids: CASSVVGGGYNEQFF.

This clone has just a few counts. This chain joins TRBV24-1 and TRBJ2-4, with 10 bases that match TRBD1. The ends lost 4 bases at V and 8 bases at J; junction bases unmatched: 10. The CDR3 spans 16 residues. Germline values: CDR1 KGHDR, CDR2 SFDVKD. The CDR3 region is CATSDRRDRGFDIQYF. In DNA, the CDR3 is TGTGCCACCAGTGACCGACGGGACAGGGGTTTTGACATTCAGTACTTC.

This sequence joins TRBV28 and TRBJ1-6; D not resolved. The CDR3 totals 15 residues. The germline V gene has CDR1 MDHEN and CDR2 SYDVKM. Trimming removed 3 bases at V and 8 bases at J, with 14 bases between. Written as DNA, the CDR3 is TGTGCCAGCAGTTTCCCCCAACGGGGTTATTCACCCCTCCACTTT. Translated, it gives CASSFPQRGYSPLHF.